The following is a T cell receptor beta chain sequence with its context. This CDR3 is 11 amino acids long. Germline lookup yields CDR1 SGHTA and CDR2 FQGNSA. The V gene lost 5 bases and the J gene lost 7 bases, with 8 bases spanning the gap. This entry belongs to a study of low-dose radiotherapy and immunotherapy resistance in tumors. Alpha- and beta-chain coverage of first-strand cDNA came from TRAV- and TRBV-specific primers. Both a constant-region primer and a V-primer adapter served to amplify TCRs across roughly 21 PCR cycles. Isolated mRNA was amplified by in vitro transcription. TCRdb re-called the reads through MiXCR, storing one row per CDR3 protein. This sample has roughly 6,300 distinct CDR3 sequences, with around 80% found just once.

The receptor comes from a human donor with advanced metastatic prostate, ovarian, gallbladder or colorectal cancer (not recorded which). This table probably holds off-target reads from a library built for another chain. The chain is built from TRBV7-2 and TRBJ2-5, with D perhaps TRBD1 (6 bases). This CDR3 is CASSQTGTQYF. Here the CDR3 DNA reads TGTGCCAGCAGCCAGACAGGGACCCAGTACTTC. The complete variable domain, with remaining parts taken from reference TRBV7-2 and TRBJ2-5, reads GAGVSQSPSNKVTEKGKDVELRCDPISGHTALYWYRQSLGQGLEFLIYFQGNSAPDKSGLPSDRFSAERTGGSVSTLTIQRTQQEDSAVYLCASSQTGTQYFGPGTRLLVL.